The rows below give T cell receptor beta chains drawn from one sample of a study of T cells expressing NK-cell markers. TCRdb re-called the 5' RACE reads, yielding one record per CDR3 amino acid sequence without DNA. This sample's table reports about 260,000 distinct CDR3 sequences. The sequencing input was blood T cells: a sorted CD56 or NKG2C T cell subset, CD4+ or CD8+ T cells, or bulk PBMC T cells (not recorded which). The source of these receptors is a woman aged 18 to 75 in good health. The CDR3 runs from the conserved cysteine through the conserved F or W. Some rows have no size entry. The others give once, few or many, or a class for an expanded clone.

abundance | j_gene | v_gene | CDR3aa
. | TRBJ1-1 | TRBV11-2 | CASSLEMRTEAFF
. | TRBJ1-5 | TRBV5-1 | CASSLGGPNQPQHF
. | TRBJ1-5 | TRBV19 | CASSPGLMGYQPQHF
. | TRBJ1-1 | TRBV18 | CASSKTDRDGYTEAFF
. | TRBJ1-6 | TRBV12-3/TRBV12-4 | CASRMDEGLNSPLHF
. | TRBJ2-7 | TRBV5-1 | CASSLGSIYEQYF
. | TRBJ2-1 | TRBV29-1 | CSVVGTDSYNEQFF
medium-sized | TRBJ1-2 | TRBV29-1 | CSVGLDMNYGYTF
. | TRBJ2-2 | TRBV7-2 | CASSLSYVPNTGELFF
. | TRBJ2-7 | TRBV5-5 | CASSLPSTTYEQYF
. | TRBJ2-2 | TRBV7-3 | CASSPGARGNTGELFF
. | TRBJ1-1 | TRBV12-3/TRBV12-4 | CASSSRGLMNTEAFF
. | TRBJ2-3 | TRBV12-3/TRBV12-4 | CASSPSGLAGGSLFRDTQYF
. | TRBJ1-6 | TRBV11-2 | CASSHPDRENSPLHF
. | TRBJ2-1 | TRBV3-1 | CASSQDGRLYNEQFF
. | TRBJ2-7 | TRBV5-1 | CASSYGTGIYEQYF
. | TRBJ1-2 | TRBV20-1 | CSASPRGGRSSYTF
. | TRBJ1-1 | TRBV30 | CARLLGPPSSTEAFF
. | TRBJ2-3 | TRBV7-9 | CASSWTGPDTQYF
. | TRBJ2-2 | TRBV12-3/TRBV12-4 | CASTREGTSNTGELFF
. | TRBJ1-6 | TRBV20-1 | CSARDRTGQNSPLHF
. | TRBJ1-5 | TRBV6-5 | CASSLGEGHRIKPQHF
. | TRBJ2-7 | TRBV7-2 | CASSLVSGTSGTYEQYF
. | TRBJ2-3 | TRBV7-2 | CASSFGGQGTDTQYF
. | TRBJ1-1 | TRBV6-5 | CASSYSRDRGQAFF